The entry below gives a single T cell receptor beta chain sequence along with its context. Its antigen is undetermined. The donors were members of the roughly 120-subject validation cohort (separate from the roughly 670-subject first cohort). The entry originates in a study of cytomegalovirus exposure and HLA in healthy donors. In the study overall: The approximately 110 validation repertoires, a later analysis reported, used the same platform as the approximately 700 first-cohort repertoires.

General study findings and limits: It was found in a later analysis that first-cohort TCR clusters tended to co-occur in the 95 to 150 validation repertoires.

The CDR3 is 11 residues long. Trimming left V 6 bases short and J 2 bases short, with 5 bases between. Germline V CDR1 and CDR2: WSHSY, SAAADI. Method: immunoSEQ multiplex PCR; TCRdb's copy keeps in-frame clones and lacks some. This repertoire shows around 120,000 clones, 88% found once; its top ten account for about 6%. The V and J genes are TRBV10-2 and TRBJ2-7, with D hard to call. This clonotype originated in a young woman in good health and CMV-seropositive. Sequencing was done on a sample of PBMCs. The CDR3 spells CASRVAYEQYF. The CDR3 DNA reads as TGCGCCAGCAGAGTAGCCTACGAGCAGTACTTC.